Below, 29 T cell receptor beta chains from the same sample are listed, as sequenced in a study of CD8+ T cells in alopecia areata. In each case, RNA was isolated and then reverse transcribed into cDNA as the sequencing template. Here immunoSEQ multiplex PCR was the method, and the copy in TCRdb shows in-frame clones only, minus some. The sample consists of fewer than 4,500 clones, roughly two thirds of them appearing once. Material for sequencing was skin. These receptors all stem from a human donor in good health.

A single count supports this clone. V usage is TRBV29-1 and J usage is TRBJ2-5; 9 bases fit TRBD1. The DNA end favors TRBJ2-7, so the J call may be wrong. The germline CDR1 and CDR2 sequences are SQVTM and ANQGSEA. This CDR3 comprises 14 residues. The CDR3, as DNA: TGCAGCGTTGGAGGTGGGACAGGGACGAGCGAGCAGTACTTC. Translation gives CSVGGGTGTSEQYF.

The rearrangement links TRBV7-4 to TRBJ2-5, with TRBD2 identical over 9 bases. The J call is uncertain, as TRBJ2-7 better fits the DNA end. CDR3 length: 16 residues. Germline V gene sequence: CDR1 SGHVT, CDR2 SQSDAQ. The CDR3 reads CASSTIGISGRVEQYF. CDR3 in DNA: TGTGCCAGCAGCACAATCGGGATTAGCGGGAGAGTCGAGCAGTACTTC.

This clone was found a few times. The CDR3 loop reads CASSQDKGGLDSTDTQYF. CDR3 DNA sequence: TGCGCCAGCAGCCAAGATAAAGGCGGGTTAGATAGTACAGATACGCAGTATTTT. The chain couples TRBV4-1 to TRBJ2-3; D perhaps matches TRBD2 (5 bases). Trimming stripped 0 bases from V and 3 bases from J, with 19 bases between. The length of the CDR3 is 18 residues. From germline, CDR1 is MGHRA and CDR2 YSYEKL.

The rearrangement links TRBV6-5 to TRBJ2-3; 12 nucleotides match TRBD1. Germline CDR1 and CDR2: MNHEY and SVGAGI. This CDR3 contains 14 residues. The V gene end was trimmed by 5 bases and the J gene end by 4 bases; junction bases not matched to a gene: 1. Here the CDR3 reads CASSGTGGADTQYF. The CDR3 DNA reads as TGTGCCAGCAGTGGGACAGGGGGCGCAGATACGCAGTATTTT.

There are a few counts of this clone. The CDR3 sequence: CASSFQSFRSYNSPLHF. CDR3 coding DNA: TGTGCCAGCAGTTTCCAGAGCTTTAGGTCCTATAATTCACCCCTCCACTTT. The gene calls are TRBV28 and TRBJ1-6; D is unclear. The CDR3 is made up of 17 amino acids. Per the germline V gene, CDR1 is MDHEN and CDR2 is SYDVKM. Trimming stripped 3 bases from V and 1 base from J, with 13 bases between.

This rearrangement joins TRBV29-1 to TRBJ2-5; TRBD2 matches at 7 bases. The CDR3 extends over 11 amino acids. Germline V lookup: CDR1 SQVTM, CDR2 ANQGSEA. The CDR3: CSTGGQETQYF. Here the CDR3 DNA reads TGCAGTACCGGGGGGCAAGAGACCCAGTACTTC.

This clone was counted between two and nine times. This sequence joins TRBV30 and TRBJ2-1; 9 bases fit TRBD2. The CDR3 length is 15 residues. From germline, CDR1 is GTSNPN and CDR2 SVGIG (reference sequence). Trimming cost V 2 bases and J 8 bases; bases outside gene matches: 10. CDR3 bases: TGTGCCTGGAGTATTCTAGCGGGACCTATGGATGAGCAGTTCTTC. Protein sequence: CAWSILAGPMDEQFF.

The CDR3 DNA follows: TGTGCCAGTAGTATCGGTCGTAACTACGAGCAGTACTTC. It yields the protein CASSIGRNYEQYF. This chain joins TRBV19 and TRBJ2-7, with D uncertain. Germline V gives CDR1 LNHDA, CDR2 SQIVND (reference sequence). V lost 3 bases and J 3 bases, leaving 9 bases between the germline ends. The CDR3 has 13 residues.

The genes are TRBV6-1 and TRBJ2-2; the match to TRBD1 covers 7 bases. The CDR3 spans 13 residues. The J segment lost 3 bases and the V segment lost 7 bases, leaving 2 bases of the junction unmatched. Germline CDR1 is MNHNS and CDR2 is SASEGT. The CDR3: CASNDRDTGELFF. CDR3 bases: TGTGCCAGCAACGACAGGGACACCGGGGAGCTGTTTTTT.

The chain recombines TRBV30 with TRBJ2-1; 8 bases are a match to TRBD1. CDR3 size: 14 residues. Trimming cost V 5 bases and J 8 bases; bases outside gene matches: 11. Germline CDR1 and CDR2: GTSNPN and SVGIG (reference sequence). The CDR3 sequence is CAWDRGFASDEQFF. Here the CDR3 DNA reads TGTGCCTGGGACAGGGGATTTGCATCCGATGAGCAGTTCTTC.

This chain links TRBV13 with TRBJ1-3; D gene ambiguous. The V gene lost 5 bases and the J gene lost 2 bases, with 4 bases spanning the gap. Germline V CDR1 and CDR2: PRHDT, FYEKMQ (reference sequence). CDR3 length: 12 amino acids. The CDR3 nucleotides read TGTGCCAGCAGCCTGGCTGGAAACACCATATATTTT. Translated, it gives CASSLAGNTIYF. Full variable domain (missing parts from reference TRBV13 and TRBJ1-3): AAGVIQSPRHLIKEKRETATLKCYPIPRHDTVYWYQQGPGQDPQFLISFYEKMQSDKGSIPDRFSAQQFSDYHSELNMSSLELGDSALYFCASSLAGNTIYFGEGSWLTVV.

This clone was counted a few times. V and J are TRBV6-5 and TRBJ1-2, with D hard to call. Trimming took 8 bases from V and 8 from J, leaving 21 bases between them. Germline CDR1 reads MNHEY; CDR2 reads SVGAGI. The CDR3 consists of 14 residues. The CDR3, as DNA: TGTGCCAGCCGCATTGACCAGCGGGCGGGCGGCTACACCTTC. This codes for CASRIDQRAGGYTF.

This clone turned up a few times. The chain joins TRBV28 to TRBJ2-7; TRBD1 agrees at 8 bases. Germline V CDR1 and CDR2: MDHEN, SYDVKM. Trimming removed 7 bases from V and 4 bases from J; junction bases left unmatched: 12. The CDR3 contains 15 residues. CDR3 nucleotide sequence: TGTGCCAGCAAGCCAGGGGGCACCTACGGGTACGAGCAGTACTTC. Protein: CASKPGGTYGYEQYF.

This clone was counted a single time. CDR3: CASSSSGNMREQFF. The CDR3 DNA is TGTGCCAGCAGCTCTAGCGGGAATATGAGGGAGCAGTTCTTC. The J gene is TRBJ2-1, the V gene TRBV11-2; TRBD2 aligns across 9 bases. The CDR3 loop spans 14 amino acids. The J segment lost 10 bases and the V segment lost 4 bases, leaving 8 bases of the junction unmatched. Germline V gene sequence: CDR1 SGHAT, CDR2 FQNNGV. The full variable domain, its missing parts supplied by reference TRBV11-2 and TRBJ2-1, is EAGVAQSPRYKIIEKRQSVAFWCNPISGHATLYWYQQILGQGPKLLIQFQNNGVVDDSQLPKDRFSAERLKGVDSTLKIQPAKLEDSAVYLCASSSSGNMREQFFGPGTRLTVL.

The chain couples TRBV11-2 to TRBJ2-2; perhaps TRBD2 as D (5 bases). This CDR3 is 15 amino acids long. With 5 bases removed from V and 2 bases from J, the gap between germline ends came to 12 bases. Per the germline V gene, CDR1 is SGHAT and CDR2 is FQNNGV. The CDR3 loop is CASSARGHNTGELFF. The CDR3 bases are TGTGCCAGCAGCGCTCGCGGGCACAACACCGGGGAGCTGTTTTTT.

This clone was observed a handful of times. The CDR3 carries no conserved terminal phenylalanine or tryptophan, so it likely arises from a read error. The DNA is omitted, as the CDR3 cannot be located on it reliably, and the CDR3 follows TCRdb's listing. The chain uses TRBV2 and TRBJ2-7; the D call in the table, TRBD2, was not verified against the DNA. Germline CDR1 reads SNHLY; CDR2 reads FYNNEI. Both ends counted, the CDR3 spans 10 residues. The CDR3 protein is CASSDGTVGR.

The chain uses TRBV11-2 and TRBJ2-7; D is possibly TRBD1 or TRBD2 (5 bases each). The CDR3 length is 16 residues. The germline gives CDR1 SGHAT, CDR2 FQNNGV. Trimming pared 4 bases from V and 0 bases from J, leaving 16 bases between. CDR3 sequence reads: CASSSGPGPDSYEQYF. The CDR3 coding sequence is TGTGCCAGCAGCTCGGGGCCGGGACCGGACTCCTACGAGCAGTACTTC.

As for this clone: A junction boundary mismatches the germline segment, possibly from a read error. This chain connects TRBV5-1 to TRBJ2-1; D may match TRBD1 or TRBD2 (5 bases each). Germline loops: CDR1 SGHRS, CDR2 YFSETQ. The CDR3 consists of 16 residues. Here the CDR3 DNA reads TGCGCCAGCAGCTTGAGTTGGGGGTGGTCCTACGATGAGCAGTTCTTC. It yields the protein CASSLSWGWSYDEQFF. Combining the CDR3 with reference TRBV5-1 and TRBJ2-1 gives the whole variable domain KAGVTQTPRYLIKTRGQQVTLSCSPISGHRSVSWYQQTPGQGLQFLFEYFSETQRNKGNFPGRFSGRQFSNSRSEMNVSTLELGDSALYLCASSLSWGWSYDEQFFGPGTRLTVL.

The rearrangement links TRBV4-2 to TRBJ2-5, with 10 positions matching TRBD1. The CDR3 loop spans 15 amino acids. The trim removed 3 bases at V and 2 bases at J, leaving 3 bases unmatched. Germline CDR1 reads LGHNA; CDR2 reads YNFKEQ. In DNA form, the CDR3 reads TGTGCCAGCAGCCAGGGACAGGGGTCTCAAGAGACCCAGTACTTC. This gives the protein CASSQGQGSQETQYF.

The V gene is TRBV7-3, the J gene TRBJ1-1, with 8 bases lining up with TRBD1. V was clipped by 6 bases and J by 4 bases; unmatched bases: 7. The CDR3 contains 14 residues. The V gene's germline CDR1 is SGHTA and CDR2 FQGTGA. As DNA, the CDR3 is TGTGCCAGCAGGCGGACAGGGTTGGTCACTGAAGCTTTCTTT. It specifies CASRRTGLVTEAFF. The entire variable domain, with the rest obtained from reference TRBV7-3 and TRBJ1-1, is as follows: GAGVSQTPSNKVTEKGKYVELRCDPISGHTALYWYRQSLGQGPEFLIYFQGTGAADDSGLPNDRFFAVRPEGSVSTLKIQRTERGDSAVYLCASRRTGLVTEAFFGQGTRLTVV.

This clone came up a few times. This chain uses TRBV7-3 with TRBJ2-5; no clear D. The CDR3 sequence is 12 residues long. Germline lookup yields CDR1 SGHTA and CDR2 FQGTGA. The V end was cut by 5 bases, the J end by 5 bases, with 9 bases between. The CDR3 DNA sequence: TGTGCCAGCAGCCCCACCTCGGAGACCCAGTACTTC. Its protein is CASSPTSETQYF.

By share of the sample, this clone is large. The chain employs TRBV10-1 and TRBJ2-1; D not resolved. Germline-derived CDR1 and CDR2 are WNHNN and SYGVQD (reference sequence). CDR3 size: 13 residues. Trimming stripped 2 bases from V and 10 bases from J, with 12 bases between. CDR3 DNA sequence: TGCGCCAGCAGTGAGCAGCGCTCGAGGGAGCAGTTCTTC. This sequence encodes CASSEQRSREQFF.

This clone was seen more than once but under ten times. The J gene is TRBJ1-1, the V gene TRBV27, with D possibly TRBD1 on 5 matching bases. The CDR3 loop spans 13 amino acids. Trimming took off 6 bases at V and 5 bases at J, with 13 bases between the two ends. The germline gives CDR1 MNHEY, CDR2 SMNVEV (reference sequence). In nucleotides, the CDR3 is TGTGCCAGCAGGCCACAGGTCGGAACTGAAGCTTTCTTT. As protein: CASRPQVGTEAFF.

The V gene is TRBV6-6, the J gene TRBJ1-2, with TRBD1 identical over 7 bases. CDR1 and CDR2 (germline): MNHNY, SVGAGI (reference sequence). Trimming cost V 4 bases and J 2 bases; bases outside gene matches: 7. There are 15 residues in the CDR3. The CDR3 DNA is TGTGCCAGCAGTTCGACAGGGTGGCAGAACTATGGCTACACCTTC. It yields the protein CASSSTGWQNYGYTF.

V usage is TRBV6-5 and J usage is TRBJ1-1; possible D gene TRBD1, 5 bases. V was clipped by 5 bases and J by 0 bases, with 10 bases between them. CDR1 is MNHEY and CDR2 is SVGAGI in the germline V gene. The CDR3 covers 14 residues. The CDR3 spells CASSAGTVNTEAFF. The CDR3, as DNA: TGTGCCAGCAGTGCCGGGACGGTGAACACTGAAGCTTTCTTT.

The chain uses TRBV5-1 and TRBJ2-4, with TRBD2 matching 8 bases. The CDR3 contains 16 residues. Germline CDR1 and CDR2: SGHRS and YFSETQ. The V segment lost 4 bases and the J segment 0 bases; nucleotides outside the gene matches: 6. CDR3 DNA sequence: TGCGCCAGCAGCCTTAGCGGGATAATAGCCAAAAACATTCAGTACTTC. Its protein product is CASSLSGIIAKNIQYF.

The rearrangement links TRBV6-5 to TRBJ2-1, with TRBD2 matching 12 bases. This CDR3 contains 15 residues. CDR1 and CDR2 (germline): MNHEY, SVGAGI. J lost 2 bases, V lost 5 bases, and 1 base had no gene match. The CDR3 loop is CASSRLAGAYNEQFF. Written as DNA, the CDR3 is TGTGCCAGCAGTCGACTAGCGGGAGCCTACAATGAGCAGTTCTTC.

The V and J genes are TRBV6-6 and TRBJ1-1; possibly TRBD1 for D (6 bases). V was shortened by 2 bases and J by 11 bases, with 18 bases between the two germline ends. Germline lookup yields CDR1 MNHNY and CDR2 SVGAGI (reference sequence). The CDR3 spans 14 residues. CDR3 sequence (DNA): TGTGCCAGCAGTTACATCGAGAGGGCAGGGGAGGCTTTCTTT. It codes for CASSYIERAGEAFF.

V usage is TRBV28 and J usage is TRBJ1-2; D gene unclear. V gave up 7 bases and J gave up 0 bases, with 9 bases separating them. CDR3 size: 13 residues. Germline V gene data show CDR1 as MDHEN and CDR2 as SYDVKM. In nucleotides, the CDR3 is TGTGCCAGCAACCCTTTAGCTAACTATGGCTACACCTTC. Amino acids: CASNPLANYGYTF.